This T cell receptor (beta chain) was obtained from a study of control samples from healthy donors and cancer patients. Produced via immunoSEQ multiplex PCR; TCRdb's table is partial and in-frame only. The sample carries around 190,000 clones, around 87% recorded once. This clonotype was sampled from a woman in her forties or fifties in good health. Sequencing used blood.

CDR3 residues: CASSGTGKGADTQYF. The CDR3 coding sequence is TGTGCCAGCAGCGGGACAGGGAAGGGCGCAGATACGCAGTATTTT. This chain joins TRBV11-3 and TRBJ2-3, with 9 bases aligning to TRBD1. V shed 5 bases and J 4 bases; nucleotides not matched to a gene: 7. The germline gives CDR1 SGHNT, CDR2 YENEEA. The CDR3 has 15 amino acids.